This T cell receptor beta chain was identified during a study of blood T cell repertoires in COVID-19. Whole-study context: COVID-19 samples, acute and convalescent, were from the United States, Italy and Spain. Sample material is recorded as cDNA or gDNA derived from T cells, B-cell-depleted T cells, or PBMCs.

CDR1 is MGHDK and CDR2 is SYGVNS in the germline V gene. Trimming shortened V by 7 bases and J by 5 bases, and 15 bases separated the two germline ends. This CDR3 is built from 14 residues. Under the authors' procedure: Reference gene primer amplification in the assay estimated nucleated cell counts. Assay: immunoSEQ multiplex PCR; the TCRdb copy retains only in-frame clones and omits some. V, J and clone size reflect that table, while D and trimming were determined from the DNA. The top ten clones hold around 13% of a sample with roughly 140,000 clones, about 84% of them seen once. This clone was recorded only once.

The sequenced sample consisted of peripheral blood. The receptor's source is a man aged 60 to 69 with active or convalescent COVID-19. The chain links TRBV25-1 to TRBJ1-5; TRBD1 is a possible D gene (5 bases). The CDR3 region has the DNA TGTGCCAGCATACAGGTGGTGGTGGATCAGCCCCAGCATTTT. This translates into CASIQVVVDQPQHF.